This T cell receptor (beta chain) was sequenced during a study of blood T cell repertoires in COVID-19. CDR1 is MNHEY, CDR2 SVGAGI, per germline. The V gene lost 7 bases and the J gene lost 7 bases, with 8 bases spanning the gap. The CDR3 is 11 residues long. Profiled with immunoSEQ multiplex PCR; TCRdb holds only in-frame clones, not every one. The table records about 360,000 clones, roughly 86% of them present only once. On this clone itself: The same CDR3 arises from other DNA sequences in this sample as well.

The sample comprised peripheral blood. The rearrangement joins TRBV6-5 to TRBJ2-1, with D possibly matching TRBD1 (6 bases). The origin of this receptor is a human donor in a cohort sampled during active COVID-19. CDR3 DNA sequence: TGTGCCAGCACCAGGGGTAATGAGCAGTTCTTC. It translates to CASTRGNEQFF.